This TCR beta chain was recorded in a study of beta chain features in type 1 diabetes. All of the isolated RNA was reverse transcribed, so expressed TCRB transcripts were sequenced. Here immunoSEQ multiplex PCR was the method, and the copy in TCRdb shows in-frame clones only, minus some. The sample shows hundreds of thousands of clones, 15% to 19% of them seen only once. The specimen was naive CD4+ T cells from blood. The clonotype originates from a man between 18 and 29 years old in good health.

The CDR3 spells CASSSTGYEQYF. The CDR3 DNA is TGTGCCAGCAGCTCCACCGGTTACGAGCAGTACTTC. The rearrangement joins TRBV7-3 to TRBJ2-7, with D hard to call. CDR3 size: 12 residues. Germline V gene data show CDR1 as SGHTA and CDR2 as FQGTGA. With 4 bases removed from V and 4 bases from J, the gap between germline ends came to 8 bases.